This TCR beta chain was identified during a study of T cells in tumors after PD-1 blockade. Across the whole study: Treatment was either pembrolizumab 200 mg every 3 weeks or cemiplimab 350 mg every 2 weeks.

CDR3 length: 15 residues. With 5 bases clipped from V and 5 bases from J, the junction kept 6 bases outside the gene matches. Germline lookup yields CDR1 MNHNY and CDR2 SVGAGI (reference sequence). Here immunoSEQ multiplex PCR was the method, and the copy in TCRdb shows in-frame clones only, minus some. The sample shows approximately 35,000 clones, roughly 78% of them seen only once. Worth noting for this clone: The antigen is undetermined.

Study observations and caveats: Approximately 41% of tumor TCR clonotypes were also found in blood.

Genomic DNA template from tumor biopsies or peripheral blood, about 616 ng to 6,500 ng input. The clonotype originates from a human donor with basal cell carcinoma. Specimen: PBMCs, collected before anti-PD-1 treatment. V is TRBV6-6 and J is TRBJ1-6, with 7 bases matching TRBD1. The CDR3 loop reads CASSPPGQNNSPLHF. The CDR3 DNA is TGTGCCAGCAGTCCCCCGGGACAGAATAATTCACCCCTCCACTTT.